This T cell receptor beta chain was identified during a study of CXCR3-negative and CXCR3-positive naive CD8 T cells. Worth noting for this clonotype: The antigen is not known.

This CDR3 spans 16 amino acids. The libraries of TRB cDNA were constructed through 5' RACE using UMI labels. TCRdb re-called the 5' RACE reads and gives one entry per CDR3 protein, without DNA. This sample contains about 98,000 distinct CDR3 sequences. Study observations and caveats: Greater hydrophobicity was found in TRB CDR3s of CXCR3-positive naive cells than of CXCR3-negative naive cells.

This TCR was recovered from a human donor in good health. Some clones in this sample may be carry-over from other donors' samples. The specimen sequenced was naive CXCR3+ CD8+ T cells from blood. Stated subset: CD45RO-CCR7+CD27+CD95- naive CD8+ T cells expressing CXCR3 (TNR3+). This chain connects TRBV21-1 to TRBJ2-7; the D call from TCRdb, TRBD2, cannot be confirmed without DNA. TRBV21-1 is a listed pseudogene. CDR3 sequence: CANSTYFRTAAYEQYF.